The rows below give T cell receptor beta chains drawn from one sample of a study of cytomegalovirus exposure and HLA in healthy donors. The repertoire was sequenced with immunoSEQ multiplex PCR; TCRdb's copy has only in-frame clones and lacks some. This sample yields 150,000 or so clones, of which about 80% are seen a single time; 9% to 10% belongs to the top ten. Sequences were obtained from PBMCs. All receptors come from a man between 18 and 29 years old in good health and CMV-seropositive. The CDR3 runs from the conserved cysteine through the conserved F or W. Each record gives: V gene, CDR3 length, clone size, D gene, J gene, CDR3 DNA, CDR3 protein. The D gene is left open where the match is weak. Rows may omit the clone size; those that give it use once, few, many or a size class.

>TRBV12-5|16|.|TRBD1|TRBJ2-1
TGTGCTAGTGGGTCGGGACAGGGGTTTGTGTTGAATGAGCAGTTCTTC
CASGSGQGFVLNEQFF
>TRBV10-3|14|.|.|TRBJ2-7
TGTGCCATCAGTGACAACACGACTCCCTACGAGCAGTACTTC
CAISDNTTPYEQYF
>TRBV7-9|15|.|.|TRBJ2-3
TGTGCCAGCAGCAATACAGGGACCAGCACAGATACGCAGTATTTT
CASSNTGTSTDTQYF
>TRBV4-1|14|.|.|TRBJ1-1
TGCGCCAGCAGCCCCGCCCAGGTATACACTGAAGCTTTCTTT
CASSPAQVYTEAFF
>TRBV2|13|.|.|TRBJ1-1
TGTGCCAGCACCTTTACAGGGAACACTGAAGCTTTCTTT
CASTFTGNTEAFF
>TRBV18|14|once|TRBD1|TRBJ2-4
TGTGCCAGCTCATTTGAGACAGGGGGTAACATTCAGTACTTC
CASSFETGGNIQYF
>TRBV11-2|15|.|.|TRBJ2-2
TGTGCCAGCAGCTTAGATTGGGGGCCCGCCGGGGAGCTGTTTTTT
CASSLDWGPAGELFF
>TRBV19|15|few|.|TRBJ2-1
TGTGCCAGTAGGCCCGGGGGACTCTTCTACAATGAGCAGTTCTTC
CASRPGGLFYNEQFF
>TRBV6-5|14|.|.|TRBJ1-5
TGTGCCAGCGGGGGGACGGGGAGCAATCAGCCCCAGCATTTT
CASGGTGSNQPQHF
>TRBV30|14|.|.|TRBJ1-5
TGTGCCTGGGGGGGGGCAGGTAGCAATCAGCCCCAGCATTTT
CAWGGAGSNQPQHF
>TRBV5-4|14|.|.|TRBJ1-4
TGTGCCAGCAGTGACAGTCCAACTAATGAAAAACTGTTTTTT
CASSDSPTNEKLFF
>TRBV5-1|14|.|.|TRBJ2-1
TGCGCCAGCAGCTTGGATTCAGGGAACAATGAGCAGTTCTTC
CASSLDSGNNEQFF
>TRBV5-1|12|.|.|TRBJ2-3
TGCGCCAGCAGCACTTCGGGGGATACGCAGTATTTT
CASSTSGDTQYF
>TRBV28|21|.|TRBD2|TRBJ2-2
TGTGCCAGCAGTTTATCCCATATGGCCCTTAGCGGGAGGGCCTTTATCGGGGAGCTGTTTTTT
CASSLSHMALSGRAFIGELFF
>TRBV19|15|.|.|TRBJ2-5
TGTGCCACGACGCCCGGAGGTCTGCCGGGGGAGACCCAGTACTTC
CATTPGGLPGETQYF
>TRBV27|13|once|.|TRBJ1-2
TGTGCCAGCAGTTTTCAGGGGAACTATGGCTACACCTTC
CASSFQGNYGYTF
>TRBV11-2|15|.|.|TRBJ2-1
TGTGCCAGCAGCTTAGAGGGGGCAGGATGGCATGAGCAGTTCTTC
CASSLEGAGWHEQFF
>TRBV28|16|.|TRBD2|TRBJ2-2
TGTGCCAGCAGTTTTGGCGGACTAGCGGGAGCCGGGGAGCTGTTTTTT
CASSFGGLAGAGELFF
>TRBV6-1|16|few|.|TRBJ2-4
TGTGCCAGCAGTGAACTAGCCCTCCTAGCCAAAAACATTCAGTACTTC
CASSELALLAKNIQYF
>TRBV6-1|15|.|TRBD1|TRBJ2-1
TGTGCCAGCGGGGAACATCAGACAGGGGGAACCCTCAGGTTCTTC
CASGEHQTGGTLRFF
>TRBV29-1|11|.|.|TRBJ1-2
TGCAGCGTCGCCACAAACTATGGCTACACCTTC
CSVATNYGYTF
>TRBV6-1|14|.|.|TRBJ1-2
TGTGCCAGCAGCCATAGCCTTCCTAACTATGGCTACACCTTC
CASSHSLPNYGYTF
>TRBV7-9|19|.|TRBD1|TRBJ1-2
TGTGCCAGCAGCCCAAGGAATCCCGGGACAGGGCAACTTTGGGCGGGCTACACCTTC
CASSPRNPGTGQLWAGYTF
>TRBV25-1|14|few|TRBD2|TRBJ2-7
TGTGCCAGCAGTGAAGCTAGCGGGAGCTACGAGCAGTACTTC
CASSEASGSYEQYF
>TRBV19|13|.|.|TRBJ1-2
TGTGCCAGTAGTATAGGGGGCATCGGTGGCTACACCTTC
CASSIGGIGGYTF
>TRBV7-9|15|.|TRBD2|TRBJ2-2
TGTGCCAGCAGCTTGACTAGCGGGAGTTTCGGGGAGCTGTTTTTT
CASSLTSGSFGELFF
>TRBV14|14|.|.|TRBJ2-7
TGTGCCAGCAGCCAAACAGGGAAGTCCTACGAGCAGTACTTC
CASSQTGKSYEQYF
>TRBV6-6|14|.|.|TRBJ1-1
TGTGCCAGCAGTCCTCCAGGACTTGGCACTGAAGCTTTCTTT
CASSPPGLGTEAFF
>TRBV28|14|few|.|TRBJ2-7
TGTGCCAGCAGCCCCGTGGCGGAGTCCTACGAGCAGTACTTC
CASSPVAESYEQYF
>TRBV4-3|15|.|.|TRBJ1-3
TGCGCCAGCAGCCAAGATTCAGGCCAACCAAACACCATATATTTT
CASSQDSGQPNTIYF
>TRBV4-2|15|.|TRBD1|TRBJ2-5
TGTGCCAGCAGCCAAGATAGAGGACAGGGAGAGACCCAGTACTTC
CASSQDRGQGETQYF
>TRBV10-3|13|.|.|TRBJ2-7
TGTGCCATCAGAAGGGACACCACCTACGAGCAGTACTTC
CAIRRDTTYEQYF
>TRBV6-4|14|.|.|TRBJ2-3
TGTGCCAGCAGCCCAAGAGAAGGGACAAATACGCAGTATTTT
CASSPREGTNTQYF
>TRBV7-8|15|.|.|TRBJ1-5
TGTGCCAGCAGCTTAGCGCCGGCGGGGGATCAGCCCCAGCATTTT
CASSLAPAGDQPQHF
>TRBV7-2|15|.|TRBD1|TRBJ2-3
TGTGCCAGCAGCTTAGGGACAGGGTGGGCAGATACGCAGTATTTT
CASSLGTGWADTQYF
>TRBV5-1|15|.|.|TRBJ1-4
TGCGCCAGCAGCTCACGGGGGATGGCAGATGAAAAACTGTTTTTT
CASSSRGMADEKLFF
>TRBV5-6|15|.|TRBD2|TRBJ2-1
TGTGCCAGCAGCAAAAGCGGGGGAACCTACAATGAGCAGTTCTTC
CASSKSGGTYNEQFF
>TRBV30|14|.|.|TRBJ2-1
TGTGCCTGGAATACGGGAGCCAAAAACAATGAGCAGTTCTTC
CAWNTGAKNNEQFF
>TRBV10-1|15|.|.|TRBJ2-3
TGCGCCAGCAGTGACGGGGATCCGGGCACAGATACGCAGTATTTT
CASSDGDPGTDTQYF
>TRBV7-8|12|.|.|TRBJ1-2
TGTGCCAGCAGCCCCCAGGGCTATGGCTACACCTTC
CASSPQGYGYTF
>TRBV7-2|14|.|TRBD1|TRBJ1-1
TGTGCCAGCAGCTTAGTGGGACAGGGCACTGAAGCTTTCTTT
CASSLVGQGTEAFF
>TRBV29-1|16|.|TRBD1|TRBJ1-1
TGCAGCGTTCGGGGACATGAGACAGGGGTAAACACTGAAGCTTTCTTT
CSVRGHETGVNTEAFF
>TRBV2|17|.|TRBD2|TRBJ2-7
TGTGCCAGCAGCCCTATCGGGACTAGCGGGAGTAAGTACGAGCAGTACTTC
CASSPIGTSGSKYEQYF
>TRBV28|15|.|.|TRBJ1-6
TGTGCCAGCAGTTCCCACCAGGGGATTAATTCACCCCTCCACTTT
CASSSHQGINSPLHF
>TRBV9|13|.|TRBD1|TRBJ2-7
TGTGCCAGCAGCCTCCGGGACAGATACGAGCAGTACTTC
CASSLRDRYEQYF